Below, one T cell receptor (beta chain) is given with its context. Unsorted whole blood served as the source of blood RNA, and germline DNA was extracted as well. The data stem from a study of tumor-infiltrating lymphocytes in primary liver carcinoma. Starting material of 450 to 500 ng total RNA yielded TCR beta cDNA via a constant-region primer. Each TCR beta library was derived from three nested multiplex PCR rounds that employed slightly modified ARM-PCR. TRBV1-TRBV30 forward primers and a C-beta reverse primer were used in the first two PCR rounds, which each ran for 9 to 10 cycles. TCRdb processed the multiplex PCR reads anew with MiXCR; each CDR3 protein has one entry. The repertoire holds 300,000 to 350,000 distinct CDR3 sequences, with 65% as singletons. The CDR3 totals 12 residues. Losses at the gene ends were 7 bases for V and 11 bases for J; bases not matched to a gene: 9. Germline V gene lookup returns CDR1 MNHEY and CDR2 SVGEGT.

This receptor was obtained from a middle-aged man with primary liver carcinoma and hepatitis B virus infection. The sample consisted of peripheral blood. The rearrangement joins TRBV6-2 or TRBV6-3 to TRBJ1-1; 8 bases match TRBD1. CDR3 residues: CASNGQGSPAFF. CDR3 nucleotide sequence: TGTGCCAGCAACGGACAGGGTTCCCCCGCTTTCTTT.